This entry lists 32 T cell receptor beta chains sequenced from one sample in a study of cytomegalovirus exposure and HLA in healthy donors. The protocol was immunoSEQ multiplex PCR, while the TCRdb copy is restricted to in-frame clones and leaves out a portion. The data show under 300,000 clones, roughly 86% seen once. Sequencing was carried out using PBMCs. These receptors all stem from a young woman in good health and CMV-seropositive.

The chain joins TRBV9 to TRBJ1-2, with TRBD1 as a possible D gene (6 bases). CDR1 and CDR2 from the germline V gene are SGDLS and YYNGEE. The CDR3 loop spans 16 amino acids. With 0 bases removed from V and 0 bases from J, the gap between germline ends came to 12 bases. The CDR3 sequence is CASSVGSGTTNYGYTF. The CDR3 nucleotides are TGTGCCAGCAGCGTAGGTTCCGGGACAACTAACTATGGCTACACCTTC.

V gene TRBV5-1 combines with J gene TRBJ2-7; TRBD1 agrees at 8 bases. V lost 4 bases to trimming and J lost 1 base; unmatched junction nucleotides: 7. Germline assignment: CDR1 SGHRS and CDR2 YFSETQ. The CDR3 has 15 amino acids. The CDR3 DNA reads as TGCGCCAGCAGCCCGAGACAGGGGAGTTCCTACGAGCAGTACTTC. Encoded protein: CASSPRQGSSYEQYF.

The genes are TRBV18 and TRBJ2-2; tentatively, D is TRBD2 (5 bases). Trimming cost V 6 bases and J 9 bases, with 11 bases left between them. Per germline, CDR1 KGHSH and CDR2 LQKENI. The CDR3 runs to 12 residues. CDR3 amino acids: CASSPTGRELFF. The CDR3 region has the DNA TGTGCCAGCTCGCCGACGGGGAGGGAGCTGTTTTTT.

The chain combines TRBV28 with TRBJ1-2; D is uncertain. Germline V CDR1 and CDR2: MDHEN, SYDVKM. V was clipped by 1 base and J by 2 bases, with 8 bases between them. This CDR3 comprises 14 residues. The CDR3 DNA reads as TGTGCCAGCAGTTTATCGAGGCGGAACTATGGCTACACCTTC. This codes for CASSLSRRNYGYTF.

This chain links TRBV27 with TRBJ2-7; 8 bases agree with TRBD2. CDR3 size: 15 residues. From germline, CDR1 is MNHEY and CDR2 SMNVEV (reference sequence). The J segment lost 2 bases and the V segment lost 10 bases, leaving 13 bases of the junction unmatched. CDR3 in amino acids: CATGGARDKTYEQYF. CDR3 nucleotides: TGTGCCACCGGGGGGGCCCGGGACAAGACCTACGAGCAGTACTTC.

This clone turned up a few times. Other DNA sequences in the same sample also yield this CDR3. The chain employs TRBV2 and TRBJ1-4, with 8 bases identical to TRBD1. V lost 6 bases, J lost 5 bases, and 5 bases stayed unmatched. The germline CDR1 and CDR2 sequences are SNHLY and FYNNEI. The CDR3 is 14 residues long. This CDR3 is CASSIQGGNEKLFF. CDR3 DNA sequence: TGTGCCAGCAGCATACAGGGGGGGAATGAAAAACTGTTTTTT.

V gene TRBV6-5 combines with J gene TRBJ1-5; D is uncertain. The V and J ends lost 6 bases and 0 bases respectively, with 9 bases between them. This CDR3 contains 14 residues. The V gene's germline CDR1 is MNHEY and CDR2 SVGAGI. CDR3 sequence (DNA): TGTGCCAGCAGGCCACAGACTAGCAATCAGCCCCAGCATTTT. Protein sequence: CASRPQTSNQPQHF.

This clone has a handful of counts. The V call is TRBV4-1, the J call TRBJ1-1; maybe TRBD1 (5 bases). The V and J ends lost 8 bases and 0 bases respectively, with 13 bases between them. This CDR3 spans 14 amino acids. Per the germline V gene, CDR1 is MGHRA and CDR2 is YSYEKL. CDR3 coding DNA: TGCGCCAGCTTCACAGACAGATTGAACACTGAAGCTTTCTTT. Residues: CASFTDRLNTEAFF.

V is TRBV27 and J is TRBJ1-1, with TRBD1 matching over 7 bases. V lost 3 bases to trimming and J lost 4 bases; unmatched junction nucleotides: 5. Germline CDR1 and CDR2: MNHEY and SMNVEV (reference sequence). The CDR3 is 14 amino acids. The CDR3 sequence is CASSLNRGPTEAFF. The CDR3 nucleotides read TGTGCCAGCAGTTTGAACAGGGGTCCCACTGAAGCTTTCTTT.

This rearrangement joins TRBV7-2 to TRBJ1-1; D gene uncertain. Trimming removed 6 bases from V and 1 base from J, with 9 bases in between. Germline V CDR1 and CDR2: SGHTA, FQGNSA. The CDR3 length is 13 residues. CDR3 nucleotides: TGTGCCAGCAGTTGGCGGCAGAACACTGAAGCTTTCTTT. As protein: CASSWRQNTEAFF.

The rearrangement joins TRBV6-6 to TRBJ2-5; no definite D call. The ends were cut back, 5 bases at V and 5 bases at J, with 9 bases in the middle. Per germline, CDR1 MNHNY and CDR2 SVGAGI (reference sequence). The CDR3 totals 12 residues. CDR3 residues: CASSPSAETQYF. DNA of the CDR3: TGTGCCAGCAGTCCCTCCGCGGAGACCCAGTACTTC.

The chain employs TRBV6-5 and TRBJ2-7; possibly TRBD1 for D (6 bases). Germline CDR1 is MNHEY and CDR2 is SVGAGI. V lost 6 bases and J 7 bases, leaving 13 bases between the germline ends. This CDR3 contains 12 residues. Here the CDR3 DNA reads TGTGCCAGCAGCCAACAGGGAATGGAGCAGTACTTC. Translated: CASSQQGMEQYF.

CDR3 loop: CASRLDRGTDTQYF. DNA of the CDR3: TGTGCCAGTAGACTGGACAGGGGAACTGATACGCAGTATTTT. The chain couples TRBV19 to TRBJ2-3; 9 positions match TRBD1. The CDR3 extends over 14 amino acids. Germline V gene data show CDR1 as LNHDA and CDR2 as SQIVND (reference sequence). V gave up 6 bases and J gave up 6 bases; unmatched junction bases: 7.

The chain combines TRBV6-8 with TRBJ2-5; TRBD2 matches at 7 bases. This CDR3 spans 14 amino acids. CDR1 and CDR2 (germline): MNHGY, SAAAGT. The J segment lost 5 bases and the V segment lost 1 base, leaving 4 bases of the junction unmatched. This CDR3 is CASSYWEGMETQYF. CDR3 DNA sequence: TGTGCCAGCAGTTACTGGGAGGGCATGGAGACCCAGTACTTC.

The CDR3 sequence: CAYTSTISGANVLTF. The CDR3 coding sequence is TGTGCCTACACTAGCACCATCTCTGGGGCCAACGTCCTGACTTTC. The chain carries TRBV30 and TRBJ2-6; D perhaps matches TRBD2 (6 bases). V shed 7 bases and J shed 0 bases, with 13 bases lying between them. Germline V gives CDR1 GTSNPN, CDR2 SVGIG (reference sequence). The CDR3 is 15 amino acids.

This rearrangement joins TRBV7-3 to TRBJ1-1, with D hard to call. The CDR3 extends over 13 amino acids. V lost 1 base to trimming and J lost 7 bases, with 10 bases between them. Looked up from germline, CDR1 is SGHTA and CDR2 is FQGTGA. In nucleotides, the CDR3 is TGTGCCAGCAGCTTAAAAGGAGAGCTTGAAGCTTTCTTT. This codes for CASSLKGELEAFF.

This chain joins TRBV18 and TRBJ2-6; D perhaps matches TRBD1 (5 bases). The V and J ends lost 2 bases and 2 bases respectively, with 10 bases between them. Germline lookup yields CDR1 KGHSH and CDR2 LQKENI. The CDR3 has 16 amino acids. CDR3 loop: CASSPVLGPGANVLTF. CDR3 sequence (DNA): TGTGCCAGCTCACCAGTCCTGGGGCCTGGGGCCAACGTCCTGACTTTC.

V is TRBV7-9 and J is TRBJ1-4; D gene unclear. CDR3 size: 12 residues. Germline CDR1 reads SEHNR; CDR2 reads FQNEAQ (reference sequence). The V end was cut by 2 bases, the J end by 6 bases, with 4 bases between. CDR3 coding DNA: TGTGCCAGCAGCTTATTCGATGAAAAACTGTTTTTT. Encoded protein: CASSLFDEKLFF.

This chain joins TRBV5-6 and TRBJ1-2; 9 bases are shared with TRBD1. The CDR3 has 17 residues. The germline V gene has CDR1 SGHDT and CDR2 YYEEEE. J lost 4 bases, V lost 4 bases, and 14 bases had no gene match. CDR3 residues: CASSPGQGFGLSYGYTF. CDR3 bases: TGTGCCAGCAGCCCCGGACAGGGGTTCGGTCTAAGCTATGGCTACACCTTC.

On this clone: Because the CDR3's place on the DNA is in doubt, the DNA is left out and the CDR3 is given as listed by TCRdb. The J gene is TRBJ2-3, the V gene TRBV21-1; whether TRBD1, the table's D call, matches the DNA was not checked. TRBV21-1 is listed as a pseudogene. The CDR3 has 16 amino acids, counting both end residues. CDR3 residues: CASSNVATGSTDTQYF.

The chain is built from TRBV29-1 and TRBJ1-4; D gene ambiguous. Per germline, CDR1 SQVTM and CDR2 ANQGSEA. The CDR3 contains 14 residues. V shed 5 bases and J shed 0 bases, with 10 bases lying between them. CDR3 in amino acids: CSVSGDATNEKLFF. CDR3 DNA sequence: TGCAGCGTTTCTGGAGATGCAACTAATGAAAAACTGTTTTTT.

This chain connects TRBV7-9 to TRBJ1-3, with D unresolved. CDR1 and CDR2 (germline): SEHNR, FQNEAQ (reference sequence). With 2 bases removed from V and 0 bases from J, the gap between germline ends came to 11 bases. CDR3 length: 16 amino acids. The chain's CDR3 is CASSLLSRISGNTIYF. The CDR3 nucleotides read TGTGCCAGCAGCTTACTGTCCAGAATCTCTGGAAACACCATATATTTT.

The chain employs TRBV9 and TRBJ2-3; 10 nucleotides line up with TRBD2. Per the germline V gene, CDR1 is SGDLS and CDR2 is YYNGEE. The CDR3 sequence is 17 residues long. V shed 2 bases, J shed 2 bases, and the junction held 8 bases outside the gene matches. The DNA of the CDR3 is TGTGCCAGCAGCGTTCTAGCGGGAGTCAGTCCCACAGATACGCAGTATTTT. This codes for CASSVLAGVSPTDTQYF.

This sequence joins TRBV6-5 and TRBJ1-2, with TRBD1 matching 7 bases. From germline, CDR1 is MNHEY and CDR2 SVGAGI. J lost 2 bases, V lost 6 bases, and 9 bases had no gene match. The CDR3 covers 15 residues. This CDR3 reads CASRAGKQGNYGYTF. The CDR3 coding sequence is TGTGCCAGCAGGGCCGGAAAACAGGGGAACTATGGCTACACCTTC.

The V call is TRBV28, the J call TRBJ2-4; 7 bases agree with TRBD2. V lost 4 bases and J lost 0; bases outside the gene matches: 15. Germline loops: CDR1 MDHEN, CDR2 SYDVKM. This CDR3 has 19 residues. The CDR3 spells CASSWGDPRLAVAKNIQYF. In DNA form, the CDR3 reads TGTGCCAGCAGTTGGGGGGACCCTCGGCTAGCGGTAGCCAAAAACATTCAGTACTTC. Full variable domain (rest looked up from reference TRBV28 and TRBJ2-4): DVKVTQSSRYLVKRTGEKVFLECVQDMDHENMFWYRQDPGLGLRLIYFSYDVKMKEKGDIPEGYSVSREKKERFSLILESASTNQTSMYLCASSWGDPRLAVAKNIQYFGAGTRLSVL.

This sequence joins TRBV5-1 and TRBJ2-2; D ambiguous. Deletions cut 0 bases from V and 6 bases from J, with 9 bases between. Germline lookup yields CDR1 SGHRS and CDR2 YFSETQ. This CDR3 region has 14 residues. CDR3 amino acids: CASSLDPESGELFF. DNA for the CDR3: TGCGCCAGCAGCTTGGACCCTGAGTCCGGGGAGCTGTTTTTT.

The chain couples TRBV27 to TRBJ2-2; no definite D call. Germline V CDR1 and CDR2: MNHEY, SMNVEV (reference sequence). V lost 3 bases to trimming and J lost 1 base, with 6 bases between them. This CDR3 comprises 14 residues. CDR3 in DNA: TGTGCCAGCAGTTTTTACAGGAACACCGGGGAGCTGTTTTTT. This codes for CASSFYRNTGELFF.

This rearrangement joins TRBV28 to TRBJ1-2; TRBD1 matches 8 bases. The germline V gene has CDR1 MDHEN and CDR2 SYDVKM. J lost 2 bases, V lost 8 bases, and 4 bases had no gene match. This CDR3 comprises 13 residues. CDR3 nucleotides: TGTGCCAGCCTTAACAGGGGGAACTATGGCTACACCTTC. This gives the protein CASLNRGNYGYTF.

The CDR3 nucleotides are TGCAGCGTTGACTTCACTGAAGCTTTCTTT. This codes for CSVDFTEAFF. This sequence joins TRBV29-1 and TRBJ1-1; no firm D call. V shed 3 bases and J shed 4 bases, with 3 bases lying between them. This CDR3 spans 10 amino acids. Looked up from germline, CDR1 is SQVTM and CDR2 is ANQGSEA.

V and J are TRBV6-1 and TRBJ1-1, with a tentative D call TRBD1 (5 bases). Germline CDR1 reads MNHNS; CDR2 reads SASEGT. Trimming took off 8 bases at V and 4 bases at J, with 20 bases between the two ends. The CDR3 totals 15 residues. The CDR3 nucleotides read TGTGCCAGCCTTGGGGGGGGTGGGGTCCTCACTGAAGCTTTCTTT. This sequence encodes CASLGGGGVLTEAFF.

J is TRBJ2-3 and V is TRBV5-1, with 8 bases identical to TRBD2. Germline loops: CDR1 SGHRS, CDR2 YFSETQ. The CDR3 spans 17 residues. V shed 1 base, J shed 1 base, and the junction held 8 bases outside the gene matches. DNA for the CDR3: TGCGCCAGCAGCTTGTTACCATCGACTAGCGGCACAGATACGCAGTATTTT. Protein: CASSLLPSTSGTDTQYF.

The V gene is TRBV30, the J gene TRBJ2-3; the match to TRBD1 covers 7 bases. There are 14 residues in the CDR3. Germline CDR1 is GTSNPN and CDR2 is SVGIG (reference sequence). Trimming cost V 4 bases and J 5 bases; bases outside gene matches: 9. The CDR3 reads CAWIPTGSGDTQYF. As DNA, the CDR3 is TGTGCCTGGATCCCGACAGGGTCAGGAGATACGCAGTATTTT.